The clone carrying this TCR beta chain was counted once. Its target is unknown. The data stem from a study of stem cell transplantation in POMP-related autoinflammatory disease. TCRdb's copy holds only in-frame clones and misses some; the assay was immunoSEQ multiplex PCR. The table has about 26,000 clones, around 86% seen once. The CDR3 length is 17 residues. The V gene's germline CDR1 is MNHEY and CDR2 SMNVEV (reference sequence). V was clipped by 3 bases and J by 0 bases; unmatched bases: 2. Study conclusions and caveats: PRAID patients trended toward lower TRB diversity and higher clonality in all analyzed T-cell subsets.

The TCR comes from a human donor with POMP-related autoinflammation and immune dysregulation (PRAID). Sequenced material: CD4+ T cells from PBMCs, taken before stem cell transplantation. This chain uses TRBV27 with TRBJ2-2, with TRBD2 matching 12 bases. CDR3 amino acids: CASSLGTSGPNTGELFF. The DNA for the CDR3 is TGTGCCAGCAGTTTGGGGACTAGCGGGCCGAACACCGGGGAGCTGTTTTTT.